The rows below give T cell receptor beta chains drawn from one sample of a study of blood T cell repertoires in COVID-19. TCRdb's copy holds only in-frame clones and misses some; the assay was immunoSEQ multiplex PCR. Among about 100,000 clones, roughly 87% were seen once, and the ten largest hold approximately 7.3%. Specimen: peripheral blood. Every receptor here comes from a man aged 30-40 years in a cohort sampled during active COVID-19. Both conserved end residues are part of each CDR3. D genes are given only for firm matches. Only some rows state a clone size, as once, few, many or a class for expanded clones.

d_call: TRBD2
j_call: TRBJ2-1
clone_size: .
v_call: TRBV4-1
cdr3_aa: CASSSRLAGGADEQFF
cdr3_nt: TGCGCCAGCAGCTCCAGACTAGCGGGGGGTGCGGATGAGCAGTTCTTC

d_call: .
j_call: TRBJ1-5
clone_size: .
v_call: TRBV2
cdr3_aa: CATQSGSYSNQPQHF
cdr3_nt: TGTGCCACACAAAGCGGCAGTTATAGCAATCAGCCCCAGCATTTT

d_call: .
j_call: TRBJ1-1
clone_size: .
v_call: TRBV4-1
cdr3_aa: CASSQELIQGRAFF
cdr3_nt: TGCGCCAGCAGCCAAGAGCTCATCCAGGGGCGAGCTTTCTTT

d_call: .
j_call: TRBJ1-1
clone_size: .
v_call: TRBV5-5
cdr3_aa: CASMKNYEAFF
cdr3_nt: TGTGCCAGCATGAAGAACTATGAAGCTTTCTTT

d_call: .
j_call: TRBJ2-5
clone_size: .
v_call: TRBV6-5
cdr3_aa: CASRPGLAGETQYF
cdr3_nt: TGTGCCAGCAGACCCGGTCTAGCTGGGGAGACCCAGTACTTC

d_call: .
j_call: TRBJ2-5
clone_size: once
v_call: TRBV5-1
cdr3_aa: CASSLAEGKTQYF
cdr3_nt: TGCGCCAGCAGCTTGGCGGAGGGAAAGACCCAGTACTTC

d_call: .
j_call: TRBJ2-4
clone_size: .
v_call: TRBV28
cdr3_aa: CASSLDRPLAKNIQYF
cdr3_nt: TGTGCCAGCAGTCTCGACAGACCCCTAGCCAAAAACATTCAGTACTTC

d_call: .
j_call: TRBJ2-3
clone_size: .
v_call: TRBV20-1
cdr3_aa: CSASDGRRGTDTQYF
cdr3_nt: TGCAGTGCTAGTGACGGACGGAGAGGGACAGATACGCAGTATTTT

d_call: .
j_call: TRBJ2-4
clone_size: .
v_call: TRBV5-1
cdr3_aa: CASTETGTAKNIQYF
cdr3_nt: TGCGCCAGCACGGAGACAGGGACTGCCAAAAACATTCAGTACTTC

d_call: TRBD1
j_call: TRBJ2-3
clone_size: .
v_call: TRBV27
cdr3_aa: CASSNRGRSTDTQYF
cdr3_nt: TGTGCCAGCAGTAACAGGGGGCGAAGCACAGATACGCAGTATTTT

d_call: .
j_call: TRBJ2-3
clone_size: .
v_call: TRBV11-1
cdr3_aa: CASVERTNTDTQYF
cdr3_nt: TGTGCCAGCGTGGAGCGGACCAACACAGATACGCAGTATTTT

d_call: .
j_call: TRBJ2-1
clone_size: once
v_call: TRBV6-6
cdr3_aa: CASSPPSFPPNEQFF
cdr3_nt: TGTGCCAGCAGCCCCCCGAGTTTCCCGCCCAATGAGCAGTTCTTC

d_call: TRBD1
j_call: TRBJ2-2
clone_size: .
v_call: TRBV6-5
cdr3_aa: CASSYPGQGYTGELFF
cdr3_nt: TGTGCCAGCAGTTACCCGGGACAGGGTTACACCGGGGAGCTGTTTTTT

d_call: TRBD1
j_call: TRBJ1-1
clone_size: .
v_call: TRBV7-2
cdr3_aa: CASREQTGVTEAFF
cdr3_nt: TGTGCCAGCAGGGAACAAACAGGGGTCACTGAAGCTTTCTTT

d_call: .
j_call: TRBJ1-3
clone_size: .
v_call: TRBV6-4
cdr3_aa: CASRQGPGNTIYF
cdr3_nt: TGTGCCAGCAGGCAGGGGCCGGGAAACACCATATATTTT

d_call: .
j_call: TRBJ2-7
clone_size: few
v_call: TRBV27
cdr3_aa: CASVSRGKQYF
cdr3_nt: TGTGCCAGCGTCTCAAGGGGGAAGCAGTACTTC

d_call: TRBD2
j_call: TRBJ2-1
clone_size: .
v_call: TRBV5-6
cdr3_aa: CASSLSLAGIYNEQFF
cdr3_nt: TGTGCCAGCAGCTTATCGCTAGCGGGGATCTACAATGAGCAGTTCTTC

d_call: .
j_call: TRBJ1-2
clone_size: .
v_call: TRBV18
cdr3_aa: CASSPGGDGYTF
cdr3_nt: TGTGCCAGCTCACCAGGGGGCGATGGCTACACCTTC

d_call: .
j_call: TRBJ1-1
clone_size: .
v_call: TRBV6-5
cdr3_aa: CASSPRAMNTEAFF
cdr3_nt: TGTGCCAGCAGCCCCAGGGCGATGAACACTGAAGCTTTCTTT

d_call: .
j_call: TRBJ1-1
clone_size: .
v_call: TRBV10-2
cdr3_aa: CASSDDRYTEAFF
cdr3_nt: TGCGCCAGCAGTGATGACAGATACACTGAAGCTTTCTTT

d_call: TRBD1
j_call: TRBJ2-2
clone_size: .
v_call: TRBV10-3
cdr3_aa: CAISDRTGGGTGELFF
cdr3_nt: TGTGCCATCAGTGACCGGACAGGGGGGGGAACCGGGGAGCTGTTTTTT

d_call: .
j_call: TRBJ1-5
clone_size: .
v_call: TRBV30
cdr3_aa: CAWSVAGAGQPQHF
cdr3_nt: TGTGCCTGGAGTGTAGCAGGGGCAGGTCAGCCCCAGCATTTT

d_call: TRBD1
j_call: TRBJ2-5
clone_size: .
v_call: TRBV28
cdr3_aa: CASLGADRGQETQYF
cdr3_nt: TGTGCCAGCCTCGGGGCGGACAGGGGGCAAGAGACCCAGTACTTC

d_call: .
j_call: TRBJ1-2
clone_size: .
v_call: TRBV5-5
cdr3_aa: CASSFRGENYGYTF
cdr3_nt: TGTGCCAGCAGCTTTCGTGGAGAGAACTATGGCTACACCTTC

d_call: .
j_call: TRBJ1-2
clone_size: .
v_call: TRBV7-2
cdr3_aa: CASSLRGSSNYGYTF
cdr3_nt: TGTGCCAGCAGCTTGAGGGGGTCCTCTAACTATGGCTACACCTTC

d_call: TRBD1
j_call: TRBJ1-1
clone_size: .
v_call: TRBV11-2
cdr3_aa: CASSSSRQGRNTEAFF
cdr3_nt: TGTGCCAGCAGCTCATCAAGACAGGGTCGGAACACTGAAGCTTTCTTT

d_call: .
j_call: TRBJ2-7
clone_size: few
v_call: TRBV27
cdr3_aa: CASSGPRTSPDEQYF
cdr3_nt: TGTGCCAGCAGTGGACCCCGGACATCCCCAGACGAGCAGTACTTC

d_call: TRBD1
j_call: TRBJ1-2
clone_size: .
v_call: TRBV3-1/TRBV3-2
cdr3_aa: CASSRQGSDGYTF
cdr3_nt: TGTGCCAGCAGCCGACAGGGGTCGGATGGCTACACCTTC

d_call: .
j_call: TRBJ2-5
clone_size: .
v_call: TRBV12-5
cdr3_aa: CASGFEVQETQYF
cdr3_nt: TGTGCTAGTGGTTTCGAGGTCCAAGAGACCCAGTACTTC

d_call: TRBD1
j_call: TRBJ2-7
clone_size: .
v_call: TRBV5-6
cdr3_aa: CASSLGTGVYEQYF
cdr3_nt: TGTGCCAGCAGCTTGGGGACAGGGGTATACGAGCAGTACTTC

d_call: .
j_call: TRBJ2-6
clone_size: .
v_call: TRBV19
cdr3_aa: CASSEGAGANVLTF
cdr3_nt: TGTGCCAGTAGTGAGGGGGCTGGGGCCAACGTCCTGACTTTC

d_call: TRBD1
j_call: TRBJ2-5
clone_size: .
v_call: TRBV3-1/TRBV3-2
cdr3_aa: CASSLNTGTGVETQYF
cdr3_nt: TGTGCCAGCAGCCTCAATACCGGGACAGGGGTGGAGACCCAGTACTTC

d_call: .
j_call: TRBJ2-7
clone_size: .
v_call: TRBV5-5
cdr3_aa: CASSLGASREQYF
cdr3_nt: TGTGCCAGCAGCTTGGGGGCCAGTCGCGAGCAGTACTTC

d_call: .
j_call: TRBJ1-1
clone_size: .
v_call: TRBV7-9
cdr3_aa: CASSRRNTEAFF
cdr3_nt: TGTGCCAGCAGCCGCAGGAACACTGAAGCTTTCTTT

d_call: TRBD2
j_call: TRBJ2-3
clone_size: .
v_call: TRBV5-8
cdr3_aa: CASSLRLAGGTDTQYF
cdr3_nt: TGTGCCAGCAGCTTAAGACTAGCGGGGGGAACAGATACGCAGTATTTT

d_call: .
j_call: TRBJ1-1
clone_size: .
v_call: TRBV10-3
cdr3_aa: CAISGAGLNTEAFF
cdr3_nt: TGTGCCATCAGTGGTGCGGGTTTGAACACTGAAGCTTTCTTT

d_call: TRBD1
j_call: TRBJ2-3
clone_size: .
v_call: TRBV11-3
cdr3_aa: CASSARQGSTQYF
cdr3_nt: TGTGCCAGCAGCGCTCGACAGGGTAGTACGCAGTATTTT

d_call: .
j_call: TRBJ1-6
clone_size: few
v_call: TRBV2
cdr3_aa: CASSANQGTYNSPLHF
cdr3_nt: TGTGCCAGCAGTGCAAATCAGGGGACCTATAATTCACCCCTCCACTTT

d_call: TRBD1
j_call: TRBJ2-7
clone_size: .
v_call: TRBV27
cdr3_aa: CATRLTGVDEQYF
cdr3_nt: TGTGCCACCAGACTTACAGGGGTAGACGAGCAGTACTTC

d_call: .
j_call: TRBJ2-5
clone_size: .
v_call: TRBV7-2
cdr3_aa: CASSLRLWETQYF
cdr3_nt: TGTGCCAGCAGCTTAAGACTTTGGGAGACCCAGTACTTC

d_call: TRBD1
j_call: TRBJ2-5
clone_size: .
v_call: TRBV27
cdr3_aa: CASSSAYRSGGRRETQYF
cdr3_nt: TGTGCCAGCAGTTCAGCCTACAGGTCAGGGGGAAGGCGGGAGACCCAGTACTTC

d_call: .
j_call: TRBJ1-5
clone_size: .
v_call: TRBV24-1
cdr3_aa: CATSEGGGSNQPQHF
cdr3_nt: TGTGCCACCAGTGAGGGAGGGGGTAGCAATCAGCCCCAGCATTTT

d_call: .
j_call: TRBJ1-1
clone_size: .
v_call: TRBV6-6
cdr3_aa: CASSYGLQAEAFF
cdr3_nt: TGTGCCAGCAGTTACGGGTTACAGGCGGAAGCTTTCTTT

d_call: TRBD1
j_call: TRBJ2-3
clone_size: .
v_call: TRBV6-2/TRBV6-3
cdr3_aa: CASSSGQGTDTQYF
cdr3_nt: TGTGCCAGCAGTTCGGGACAGGGGACAGATACGCAGTATTTT

d_call: TRBD2
j_call: TRBJ2-3
clone_size: .
v_call: TRBV5-1
cdr3_aa: CASSLSGTSSPDTQYF
cdr3_nt: TGCGCCAGCAGCCTAAGCGGGACTAGCTCCCCAGATACGCAGTATTTT

d_call: TRBD2
j_call: TRBJ2-2
clone_size: .
v_call: TRBV27
cdr3_aa: CASRSGLATGELFF
cdr3_nt: TGTGCCAGCAGGTCGGGACTAGCAACCGGGGAGCTGTTTTTT

d_call: .
j_call: TRBJ1-5
clone_size: .
v_call: TRBV5-5
cdr3_aa: CASSFEGGNQPQHF
cdr3_nt: TGTGCCAGCAGCTTTGAGGGCGGCAATCAGCCCCAGCATTTT